One sample yielded the 10 T cell receptor beta chains listed below, sequenced in a study of OX40 agonist ivuxolimab in advanced cancers. Produced via immunoSEQ multiplex PCR; TCRdb's table is partial and in-frame only. The sample lists roughly 49,000 clones, roughly 79% seen once, with over 7% in the top ten. The specimen was CD4+ or CD8+ T cells sorted from blood, collected in a trial of the OX40 agonist ivuxolimab. Receptors were obtained from an adult with an advanced solid tumor such as melanoma, head and neck, liver or kidney cancer.

The J gene is TRBJ2-1, the V gene TRBV18; the match to TRBD2 covers 10 bases. The V segment lost 1 base and the J segment 1 base; nucleotides outside the gene matches: 13. Germline V CDR1 and CDR2: KGHSH, LQKENI. The CDR3 covers 20 residues. The CDR3 protein is CASSPRERLAGPYSYNEQFF. DNA of the CDR3: TGTGCCAGCTCACCACGTGAAAGACTAGCGGGCCCATATTCCTACAATGAGCAGTTCTTC.

The rearrangement links TRBV7-9 to TRBJ2-7, with 7 positions matching TRBD1. Per germline, CDR1 SEHNR and CDR2 FQNEAQ (reference sequence). V shed 0 bases and J 2 bases; nucleotides not matched to a gene: 10. The CDR3 runs 17 residues. CDR3 in amino acids: CASSLAGRGQKTYEQYF. Here the CDR3 DNA reads TGTGCCAGCAGCTTAGCGGGCAGGGGACAGAAAACCTACGAGCAGTACTTC.

The chain carries TRBV14 and TRBJ2-3; no definite D call. This CDR3 comprises 14 residues. Germline assignment: CDR1 SGHDN and CDR2 FVKESK. With 0 bases removed from V and 5 bases from J, the gap between germline ends came to 9 bases. The CDR3 sequence: CASSQDAYRDTQYF. The DNA of the CDR3 is TGTGCCAGCAGCCAAGACGCCTACAGAGATACGCAGTATTTT.

This chain links TRBV4-3 with TRBJ1-1; unclear D gene. V lost 4 bases to trimming and J lost 5 bases, with 17 bases between them. This CDR3 is 15 amino acids long. In germline, CDR1 is LGHNA, CDR2 YSLEER. DNA of the CDR3: TGCGCCAGCAGCCTTGGTCCGAGGCCGGAAACTGAAGCTTTCTTT. Translating it yields CASSLGPRPETEAFF.

In DNA, the CDR3 is TGTGCCAGCACCGACTCGAGGGGAAACACCATATATTTT. Its protein product is CASTDSRGNTIYF. V gene TRBV11-2 combines with J gene TRBJ1-3, with D uncertain. The CDR3 is 13 amino acids. The germline V and J ends were trimmed by 7 bases and 4 bases, with 11 bases remaining between them. CDR1 is SGHAT, CDR2 FQNNGV, per germline. Full variable domain (missing parts from reference TRBV11-2 and TRBJ1-3): EAGVAQSPRYKIIEKRQSVAFWCNPISGHATLYWYQQILGQGPKLLIQFQNNGVVDDSQLPKDRFSAERLKGVDSTLKIQPAKLEDSAVYLCASTDSRGNTIYFGEGSWLTVV.

This CDR3 is CASSYSRRVSYNEQFF. In nucleotides, the CDR3 is TGTGCCAGCAGTTACTCGAGACGGGTATCCTACAATGAGCAGTTCTTC. The chain carries TRBV6-5 and TRBJ2-1, with D unresolved. The CDR3 extends over 16 amino acids. V was trimmed by 0 bases and J by 1 base, leaving 10 bases between them. The V gene's germline CDR1 is MNHEY and CDR2 SVGAGI.

The chain is built from TRBV9 and TRBJ1-2; the match to TRBD1 covers 7 bases. The V gene end was trimmed by 0 bases and the J gene end by 5 bases; junction bases not matched to a gene: 7. This CDR3 comprises 15 residues. The germline V gene has CDR1 SGDLS and CDR2 YYNGEE. For the CDR3, the DNA is TGTGCCAGCAGCGTAGCAGGGGGAGTTTGGTATGGCTACACCTTC. This translates into CASSVAGGVWYGYTF.

The rearrangement links TRBV5-4 to TRBJ2-2; D call uncertain. V lost 3 bases to trimming and J lost 5 bases, with 11 bases between them. This CDR3 has 14 residues. CDR1 and CDR2 from the germline V gene are SGHNT and YYREEE (reference sequence). This CDR3 is CASSSKTGTGELFF. CDR3 DNA: TGTGCCAGCAGCTCCAAGACGGGTACCGGGGAGCTGTTTTTT.

A single count supports this clone. The V call is TRBV7-8, the J call TRBJ2-1; D is possibly TRBD2 (5 bases). Germline-derived CDR1 and CDR2 are SGHVS and FQNEAQ. CDR3 length: 14 residues. V gave up 4 bases and J gave up 3 bases, with 10 bases separating them. The CDR3 DNA follows: TGTGCCAGCAGCTCTGGACTGGACTACAATGAGCAGTTCTTC. Translation: CASSSGLDYNEQFF.

CDR3 in amino acids: CASSLSGLVESYGYTF. The CDR3 DNA reads as TGTGCCAGCAGCTTATCAGGGCTGGTCGAGAGCTATGGCTACACCTTC. This chain connects TRBV5-5 to TRBJ1-2; D possibly corresponds to TRBD1 (5 bases). The V end was cut by 2 bases, the J end by 4 bases, with 18 bases between. The CDR3 consists of 16 residues. CDR1 is SGHKS, CDR2 YYEKEE, per germline (reference sequence).